This T cell receptor beta chain was documented in a study of T-cell memory formation after mild COVID-19. Study results and caveats: Day 15 to 85 contracting clones showed balanced CD4/CD8; day 15 to 37 expanders favored CD4+. Of the contracting clones, CD4+ ones lay mainly in CM and EM, and CD8+ ones in EMRA.

On this clonotype: Antigen specificity is unknown.

Constant-segment-primed 5'RACE gave TCR alpha and TCR beta cDNA libraries with sample barcodes and UMIs. TCRdb ran MiXCR on the 5' RACE reads and lists one entry per CDR3 protein. The table has nearly 250,000 distinct CDR3 sequences, approximately 15% seen once. V was shortened by 4 bases and J by 6 bases, with 13 bases between the two germline ends. The CDR3 spans 13 residues. Germline V gene lookup returns CDR1 LGHNA and CDR2 YSLEER. This chain connects TRBV4-3 to TRBJ2-7; D not resolved. The source material was PBMCs or a T cell subset sorted from them (not recorded which). This receptor was obtained from an adult woman who had mild COVID-19 (a few samples of this study predate the infection). Cell type and time point are not known. The CDR3 loop is CASSRTDSAEQYF. In DNA form, the CDR3 reads TGCGCCAGCAGCCGCACAGACTCCGCCGAGCAGTACTTC.